The 5 T cell receptor beta chains below come from one sample, sequenced in a study of T cell clusters in autoimmune cytopenias. TRB was amplified by touch-down multiplex PCR, primer pools A and B combined. Using the multiplex PCR reads, TCRdb records one entry per CDR3 protein without DNA. The repertoire shows 9,000 to 13,000 distinct CDR3 sequences; the top ten hold approximately 31%. Roughly 40,000 genome equivalents of blood DNA were amplified for TRB. Separately, the same data were catalogued under a study of T cell repertoires in aging, cancer and after chemotherapy.

Sequencing was carried out using peripheral blood. Every receptor here comes from a human donor in good health.

V gene TRBV20-1 combines with J gene TRBJ1-4; TCRdb's D call, TRBD1, is unchecked because there is no DNA. The CDR3 runs 14 residues. Germline V gives CDR1 DFQATT, CDR2 SNEGSKA (reference sequence). This CDR3 is CSAPPPGDNEKLFF.

The genes are TRBV15 and TRBJ2-3; the D call of TRBD1 rests on TCRdb alone, since no DNA is present to check it. This CDR3 region has 15 residues. Germline-derived CDR1 and CDR2 are LNHNV and YYDKDF (reference sequence). The CDR3 sequence is CATDRGQGVTDTQYF.

The CDR3 loop is CSVPGTSGETQYF. The chain uses TRBV29-1 and TRBJ2-5; lacking DNA, the TRBD2 call made by TCRdb goes unchecked. CDR3 length equals 13 residues. CDR1 and CDR2 (germline): SQVTM, ANQGSEA.

By frequency, this clonotype registers medium-sized. The chain recombines TRBV30 with TRBJ2-2; TCRdb's D gene call, TRBD2, goes unchecked for lack of DNA. The CDR3 spans 12 residues. Looked up from germline, CDR1 is GTSNPN and CDR2 is SVGIG (reference sequence). The CDR3 spells CAWRPYTGELFF.

The rearrangement joins TRBV30 to TRBJ1-1. Germline V gives CDR1 GTSNPN, CDR2 SVGIG (reference sequence). The CDR3 is made up of 14 amino acids. CDR3 region: CAWTNGAGITEAFF.